Following are 6 T cell receptor beta chains from one sample sequenced in a study of cytomegalovirus exposure and HLA in healthy donors. Method: immunoSEQ multiplex PCR; TCRdb's copy keeps in-frame clones and lacks some. Of 95,000 to 150,000 clones in the sample, 89% were seen once. The sample was PBMCs. Every receptor here comes from a woman aged 18 to 35 in good health and CMV-seronegative.

This chain uses TRBV4-1 with TRBJ1-4; 7 nucleotides line up with TRBD1. Germline V lookup: CDR1 MGHRA, CDR2 YSYEKL. The CDR3 loop spans 18 amino acids. J lost 8 bases, V lost 1 base, and 16 bases had no gene match. CDR3 amino acids: CASSQGPEGEGAEEKLFF. As DNA, the CDR3 is TGCGCCAGCAGCCAAGGTCCCGAGGGAGAGGGGGCGGAGGAAAAACTGTTTTTT.

The count of this clone is one. This chain connects TRBV19 to TRBJ2-1; 9 nucleotides match TRBD1. Germline V lookup: CDR1 LNHDA, CDR2 SQIVND (reference sequence). CDR3 length equals 15 residues. Trimming cost V 5 bases and J 8 bases; bases outside gene matches: 10. This CDR3 reads CASSPWDRERDEQFF. The DNA for the CDR3 is TGTGCCAGTAGTCCTTGGGACAGGGAGAGGGATGAGCAGTTCTTC. The variable domain in full, completed from reference TRBV19 and TRBJ2-1, reads DGGITQSPKYLFRKEGQNVTLSCEQNLNHDAMYWYRQDPGQGLRLIYYSQIVNDFQKGDIAEGYSVSREKKESFPLTVTSAQKNPTAFYLCASSPWDRERDEQFFGPGTRLTVL.

The chain is built from TRBV5-4 and TRBJ2-2; TRBD1 matches at 7 bases. V lost 4 bases, J lost 5 bases, and 5 bases stayed unmatched. This CDR3 comprises 14 residues. Germline V gene lookup returns CDR1 SGHNT and CDR2 YYREEE (reference sequence). The CDR3 region is CASSTGTATGELFF. CDR3 DNA sequence: TGTGCCAGCAGCACCGGGACAGCGACCGGGGAGCTGTTTTTT.

The J gene is TRBJ2-7, the V gene TRBV27, with TRBD2 matching 10 bases. J lost 5 bases, V lost 6 bases, and 4 bases had no gene match. This CDR3 region has 13 residues. In germline, CDR1 is MNHEY, CDR2 SMNVEV (reference sequence). CDR3: CASSLAGVNEQYF. As DNA, the CDR3 is TGTGCCAGCAGCCTAGCGGGAGTCAACGAGCAGTACTTC.

This clone was observed a few times. This chain links TRBV18 with TRBJ2-2; TRBD2 is a possible D gene (5 bases). CDR3 length: 15 amino acids. V was clipped by 4 bases and J by 6 bases, with 15 bases between them. CDR1 and CDR2 from the germline V gene are KGHSH and LQKENI. The DNA for the CDR3 is TGTGCCAGCTCACTGTCTAGCTTCCCATCCGGGGAGCTGTTTTTT. Translation: CASSLSSFPSGELFF.

This chain connects TRBV13 to TRBJ1-1; 7 bases agree with TRBD1. Germline loops: CDR1 PRHDT, CDR2 FYEKMQ (reference sequence). This CDR3 spans 14 amino acids. V lost 5 bases to trimming and J lost 5 bases; unmatched junction nucleotides: 8. The CDR3 protein is CASSLITGETEAFF. Written as DNA, the CDR3 is TGTGCCAGCAGCCTAATCACAGGGGAAACTGAAGCTTTCTTT.